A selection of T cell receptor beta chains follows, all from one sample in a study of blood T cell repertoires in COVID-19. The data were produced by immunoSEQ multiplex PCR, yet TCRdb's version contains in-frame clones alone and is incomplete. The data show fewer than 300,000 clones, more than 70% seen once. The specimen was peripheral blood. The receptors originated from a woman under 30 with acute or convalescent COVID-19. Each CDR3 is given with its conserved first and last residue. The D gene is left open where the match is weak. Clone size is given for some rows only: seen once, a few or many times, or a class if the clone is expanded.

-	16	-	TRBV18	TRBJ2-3	CASSPPLGTSTDTQYF	TGTGCCAGCTCACCACCGTTGGGGACTAGCACAGATACGCAGTATTTT
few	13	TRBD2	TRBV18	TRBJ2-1	CASSPGTTYEQFF	TGTGCCAGCTCACCCGGGACTACCTATGAGCAGTTCTTC
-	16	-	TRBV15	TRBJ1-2	CATSRGSLAQNYGYTF	TGTGCCACCAGCAGAGGGTCCCTGGCACAGAACTATGGCTACACCTTC
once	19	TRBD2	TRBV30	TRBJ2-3	CAWSVETSGTLLGTDTQYF	TGTGCCTGGAGTGTAGAAACTAGCGGGACTTTATTGGGCACAGATACGCAGTATTTT
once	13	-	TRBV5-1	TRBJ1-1	CASSHRTATEAFF	TGCGCCAGCAGCCACAGGACGGCAACTGAAGCTTTCTTT
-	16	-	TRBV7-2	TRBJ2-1	CASSLVAGAGHNEQFF	TGTGCCAGCAGCTTAGTGGCAGGCGCAGGCCACAATGAGCAGTTCTTC
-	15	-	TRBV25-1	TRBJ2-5	CASSRLDMSQETQYF	TGTGCCAGCAGTCGTCTCGACATGTCCCAAGAGACCCAGTACTTC
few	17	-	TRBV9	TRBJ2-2	CASTTRPGGVNTGELFF	TGTGCCAGCACCACAAGGCCAGGAGGTGTGAACACCGGGGAGCTGTTTTTT
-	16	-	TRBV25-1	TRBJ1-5	CASSECEGRGNQPQHF	TGTGCCAGCAGTGAATGTGAGGGAAGAGGCAATCAGCCCCAGCATTTT
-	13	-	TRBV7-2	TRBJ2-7	CASSFIRDYEQYF	TGTGCCAGCAGCTTTATACGGGATTACGAGCAGTACTTC
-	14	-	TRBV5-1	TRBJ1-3	CASRDSGTGNTIYF	TGCGCCAGCAGGGATTCGGGTACTGGAAACACCATATATTTT